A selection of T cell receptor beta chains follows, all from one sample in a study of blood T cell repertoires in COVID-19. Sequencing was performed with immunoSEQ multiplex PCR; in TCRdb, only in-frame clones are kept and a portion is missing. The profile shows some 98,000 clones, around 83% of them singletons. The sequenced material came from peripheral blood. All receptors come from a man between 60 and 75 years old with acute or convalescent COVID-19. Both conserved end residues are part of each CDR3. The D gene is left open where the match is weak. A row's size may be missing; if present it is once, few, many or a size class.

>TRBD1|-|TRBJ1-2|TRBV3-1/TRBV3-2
CASSQEIGDRRANYGYTF
TGTGCCAGCAGCCAAGAGATTGGGGACAGACGAGCTAACTATGGCTACACCTTC
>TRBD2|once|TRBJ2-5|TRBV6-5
CATRGLAVQETQYF
TGTGCCACCAGAGGACTAGCGGTCCAAGAGACCCAGTACTTC
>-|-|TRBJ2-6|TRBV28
CASRSGGANVLTF
TGTGCCAGCAGGTCCGGTGGGGCCAACGTCCTGACTTTC
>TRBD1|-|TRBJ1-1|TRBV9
CASSAQRGGAGLNTEAFF
TGTGCCAGCAGCGCCCAAAGAGGGGGCGCGGGGTTGAACACTGAAGCTTTCTTT
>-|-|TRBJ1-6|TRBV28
CASSYQVFGMDSPLHF
TGTGCCAGCAGTTATCAGGTTTTCGGTATGGATTCACCCCTCCACTTT
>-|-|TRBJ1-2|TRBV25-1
CASSEVGGFYGYTF
TGTGCCAGCAGTGAGGTGGGGGGGTTCTATGGCTACACCTTC
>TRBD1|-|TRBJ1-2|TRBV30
CAWGTGGYGYTF
TGTGCCTGGGGGACAGGGGGCTATGGCTACACCTTC
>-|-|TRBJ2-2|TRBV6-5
CASSQGPRTGELFF
TGTGCCAGCAGTCAGGGTCCGAGGACCGGGGAGCTGTTTTTT
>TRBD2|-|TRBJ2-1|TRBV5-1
CASSTGTSFLNEQFF
TGCGCCAGCAGCACCGGGACTAGCTTTCTCAATGAGCAGTTCTTC
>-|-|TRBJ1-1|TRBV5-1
CASSQTVVGTEAFF
TGCGCCAGCAGCCAGACAGTTGTCGGCACTGAAGCTTTCTTT
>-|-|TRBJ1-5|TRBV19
CASSIDIVSNQPQHF
TGTGCCAGTAGTATAGACATAGTTAGCAATCAGCCCCAGCATTTT
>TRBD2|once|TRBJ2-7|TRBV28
CASSFGGAQAYEQYF
TGTGCCAGCAGTTTCGGGGGGGCTCAGGCCTACGAGCAGTACTTC
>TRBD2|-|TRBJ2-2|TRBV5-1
CASSLLAGANTGELFF
TGCGCCAGCAGCTTACTAGCGGGGGCGAACACCGGGGAGCTGTTTTTT
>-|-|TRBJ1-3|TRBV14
CASSKEYSGNTIYF
TGTGCCAGCAGCAAAGAGTACTCTGGAAACACCATATATTTT
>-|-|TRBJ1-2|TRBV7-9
CASSVSRPGFSYGYTF
TGTGCCAGCAGCGTATCCCGTCCGGGATTCTCCTATGGCTACACCTTC
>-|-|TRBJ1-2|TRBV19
CASSMTVHYGYTF
TGTGCCAGTAGTATGACAGTCCACTATGGCTACACCTTC
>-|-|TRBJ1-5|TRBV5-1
CASSPQGMGQPQHF
TGCGCCAGCAGCCCACAGGGAATGGGTCAGCCCCAGCATTTT
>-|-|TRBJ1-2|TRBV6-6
CASSYSNGQPYGYTF
TGTGCCAGCAGTTACTCCAACGGACAGCCCTATGGCTACACCTTC
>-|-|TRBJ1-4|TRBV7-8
CASSRGGSEEKLFF
TGTGCCAGCAGCCGTGGGGGCAGCGAGGAAAAACTGTTTTTT
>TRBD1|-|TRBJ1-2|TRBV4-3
CASSHQTGTGSGYTF
TGCGCCAGCAGCCACCAAACCGGGACAGGGTCCGGCTACACCTTC
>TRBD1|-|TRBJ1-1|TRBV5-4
CASSRGQGGTEAFF
TGTGCCAGCAGCCGCGGACAGGGCGGCACTGAAGCTTTCTTT
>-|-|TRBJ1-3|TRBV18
CASSPQTGGFSGNTIYF
TGTGCCAGCTCACCGCAAACAGGAGGGTTCTCTGGAAACACCATATATTTT
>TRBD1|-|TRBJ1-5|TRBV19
CASRDTGGTHQPQHF
TGTGCCAGTAGAGATACAGGGGGCACGCATCAGCCCCAGCATTTT
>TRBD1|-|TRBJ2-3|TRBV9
CASSHRDRETDTQYF
TGTGCCAGCAGCCACCGGGACAGGGAAACAGATACGCAGTATTTT
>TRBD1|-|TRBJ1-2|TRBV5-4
CASSLAGTGVGYTF
TGTGCCAGCAGCTTGGCAGGGACAGGGGTTGGCTACACCTTC
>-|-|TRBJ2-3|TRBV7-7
CASSPSKLEGTDTQYF
TGTGCTAGCAGCCCTTCGAAACTAGAAGGCACAGATACGCAGTATTTT
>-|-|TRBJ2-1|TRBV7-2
CASSLAGGGVDEQFF
TGTGCCAGCAGCTTAGCGGGTGGAGGGGTCGATGAGCAGTTCTTC
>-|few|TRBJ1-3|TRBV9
CASSVGGRRLSGNTIYF
TGTGCCAGCAGCGTAGGTGGCAGGCGCCTCTCTGGAAACACCATATATTTT
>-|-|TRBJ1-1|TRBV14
CASSLAGMNTEAFF
TGTGCCAGCAGCCTGGCGGGGATGAACACTGAAGCTTTCTTT
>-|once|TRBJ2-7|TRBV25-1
CASSVVWGVRYEQYF
TGTGCCAGCAGTGTCGTATGGGGCGTCCGGTACGAGCAGTACTTC
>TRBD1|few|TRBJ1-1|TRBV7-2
CASSPNTGGGTEAFF
TGTGCCAGCAGCCCAAATACAGGGGGCGGCACTGAAGCTTTCTTT
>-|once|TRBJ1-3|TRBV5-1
CASSLAGGAYGNTIYF
TGCGCCAGCAGCTTGGCCGGGGGGGCTTACGGAAACACCATATATTTT
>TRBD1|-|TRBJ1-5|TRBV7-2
CASSRGQGPNQPQHF
TGTGCCAGCTCTCGGGGACAGGGGCCGAATCAGCCCCAGCATTTT
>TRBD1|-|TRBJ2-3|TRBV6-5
CASSSGQGHDTQYF
TGTGCCAGCAGTTCGGGACAGGGTCATGATACGCAGTATTTT
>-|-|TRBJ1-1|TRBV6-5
CASSPRGGLTTEAFF
TGTGCCAGCAGTCCCCGGGGGGGCCTGACCACTGAAGCTTTCTTT
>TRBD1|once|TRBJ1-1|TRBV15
CATSRVQGAVKAFF
TGTGCCACCAGCAGAGTACAGGGGGCCGTTAAAGCTTTCTTT
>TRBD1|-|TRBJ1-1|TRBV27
CASSPGQGFSLNTEAFF
TGTGCCAGCAGTCCTGGACAGGGGTTTTCCTTGAACACTGAAGCTTTCTTT
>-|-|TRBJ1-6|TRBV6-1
CASSDQGIRDSPLHF
TGTGCCAGCAGTGACCAGGGCATCCGGGATTCACCCCTCCACTTT
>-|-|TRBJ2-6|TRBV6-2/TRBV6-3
CASSPRHGSSGANVLTF
TGTGCCAGCAGCCCACGGCACGGGAGCTCTGGGGCCAACGTCCTGACTTTC
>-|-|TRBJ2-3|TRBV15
CATSRSTLGTQYF
TGTGCCACCAGCAGAAGTACTCTCGGTACGCAGTATTTT
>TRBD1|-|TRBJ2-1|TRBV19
CASEITGGQYNEQFF
TGTGCCAGCGAAATTACAGGGGGCCAATACAATGAGCAGTTCTTC
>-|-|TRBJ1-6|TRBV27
CASGLEGPSHSPLHF
TGTGCCAGCGGACTAGAGGGTCCCTCCCATTCACCCCTCCACTTT
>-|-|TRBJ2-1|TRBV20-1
CSASGQRESSYNEQFF
TGCAGTGCTAGTGGTCAGAGGGAAAGCTCCTACAATGAGCAGTTCTTC
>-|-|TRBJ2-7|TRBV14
CASSQEPRLSSYEQYF
TGTGCCAGCAGCCAAGAACCCAGGCTAAGCTCCTACGAGCAGTACTTC
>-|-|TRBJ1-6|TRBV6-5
CASSYELQFNSPLHF
TGTGCCAGCAGTTACGAACTACAATTTAATTCACCCCTCCACTTT
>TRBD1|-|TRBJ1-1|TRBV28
CASSSRQGFTEAFF
TGTGCCAGCAGTTCAAGACAGGGGTTTACTGAAGCTTTCTTT
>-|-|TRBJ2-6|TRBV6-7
CASIKEGEITGANVLTF
TGTGCCAGCATTAAGGAGGGTGAGATTACTGGGGCCAACGTCCTGACTTTC
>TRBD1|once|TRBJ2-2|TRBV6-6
CASSDSGTGFAGELFF
TGTGCCAGCAGCGATTCCGGGACAGGGTTTGCCGGGGAGCTGTTTTTT
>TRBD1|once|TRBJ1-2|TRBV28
CASIYRQGRGYTF
TGTGCCAGCATTTATCGACAGGGCCGGGGCTACACCTTC
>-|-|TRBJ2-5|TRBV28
CARKRAFQETQYF
TGTGCCAGAAAGCGGGCTTTCCAAGAGACCCAGTACTTC
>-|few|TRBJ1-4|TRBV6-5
CASKGLGGVEKLFF
TGTGCCAGCAAAGGCCTCGGAGGAGTTGAAAAACTGTTTTTT
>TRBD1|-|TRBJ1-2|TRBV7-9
CASSVNRGFSDYGYTF
TGTGCCAGCAGCGTCAACAGGGGATTTAGCGACTATGGCTACACCTTC